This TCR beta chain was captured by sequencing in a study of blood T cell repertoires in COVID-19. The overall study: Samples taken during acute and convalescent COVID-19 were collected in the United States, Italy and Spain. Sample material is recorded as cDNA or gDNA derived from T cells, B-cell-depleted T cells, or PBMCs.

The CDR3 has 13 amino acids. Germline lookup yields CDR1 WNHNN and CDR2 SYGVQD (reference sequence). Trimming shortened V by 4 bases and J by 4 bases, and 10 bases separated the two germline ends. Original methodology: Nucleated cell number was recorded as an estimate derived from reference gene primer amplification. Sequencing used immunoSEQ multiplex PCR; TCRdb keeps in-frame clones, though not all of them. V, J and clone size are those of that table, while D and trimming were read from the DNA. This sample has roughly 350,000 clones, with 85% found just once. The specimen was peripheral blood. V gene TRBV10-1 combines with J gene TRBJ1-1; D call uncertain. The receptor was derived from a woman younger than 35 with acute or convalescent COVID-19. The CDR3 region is CASSASEGTEAFF. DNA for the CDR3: TGCGCCAGCAGTGCGAGTGAGGGCACTGAAGCTTTCTTT.